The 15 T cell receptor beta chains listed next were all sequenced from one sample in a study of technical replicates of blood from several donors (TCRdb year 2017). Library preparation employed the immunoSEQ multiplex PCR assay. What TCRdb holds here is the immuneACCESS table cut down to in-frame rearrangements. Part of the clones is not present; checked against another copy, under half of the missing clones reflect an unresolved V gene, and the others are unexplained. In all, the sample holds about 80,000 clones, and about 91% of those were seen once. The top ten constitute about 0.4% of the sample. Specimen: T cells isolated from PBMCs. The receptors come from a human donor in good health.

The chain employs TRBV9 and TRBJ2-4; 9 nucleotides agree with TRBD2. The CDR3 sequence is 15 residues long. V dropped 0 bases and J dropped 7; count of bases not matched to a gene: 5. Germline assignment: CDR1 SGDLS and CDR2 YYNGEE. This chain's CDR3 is CASSVGASGMNIQYF. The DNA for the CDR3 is TGTGCCAGCAGCGTAGGGGCTAGCGGGATGAACATTCAGTACTTC.

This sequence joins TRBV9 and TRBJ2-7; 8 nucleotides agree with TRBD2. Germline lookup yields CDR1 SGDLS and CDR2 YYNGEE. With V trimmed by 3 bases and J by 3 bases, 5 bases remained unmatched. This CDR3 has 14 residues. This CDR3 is CASSAETSVYEQYF. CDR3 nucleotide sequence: TGTGCCAGCAGCGCGGAGACTAGCGTCTACGAGCAGTACTTC.

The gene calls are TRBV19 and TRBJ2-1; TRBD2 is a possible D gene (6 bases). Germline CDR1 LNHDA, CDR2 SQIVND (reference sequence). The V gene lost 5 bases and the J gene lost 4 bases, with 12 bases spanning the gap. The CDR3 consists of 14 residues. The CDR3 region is CASSVRGDYNEQFF. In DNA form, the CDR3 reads TGTGCCAGTAGTGTGCGGGGAGATTACAATGAGCAGTTCTTC. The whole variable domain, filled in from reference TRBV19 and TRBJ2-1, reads DGGITQSPKYLFRKEGQNVTLSCEQNLNHDAMYWYRQDPGQGLRLIYYSQIVNDFQKGDIAEGYSVSREKKESFPLTVTSAQKNPTAFYLCASSVRGDYNEQFFGPGTRLTVL.

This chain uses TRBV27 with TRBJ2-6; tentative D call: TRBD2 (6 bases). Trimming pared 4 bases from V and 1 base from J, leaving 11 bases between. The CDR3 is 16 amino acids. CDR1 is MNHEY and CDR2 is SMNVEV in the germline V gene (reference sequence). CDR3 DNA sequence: TGTGCCAGCAGTTCGACTAGGGTGTCTGGGGCCAACGTCCTGACTTTC. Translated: CASSSTRVSGANVLTF.

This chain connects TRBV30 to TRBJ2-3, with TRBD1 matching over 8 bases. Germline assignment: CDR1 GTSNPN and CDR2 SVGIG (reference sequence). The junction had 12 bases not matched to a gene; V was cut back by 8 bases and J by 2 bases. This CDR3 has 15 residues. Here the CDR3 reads CAQRQGITITDTQYF. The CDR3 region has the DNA TGTGCCCAAAGACAGGGGATAACGATCACAGATACGCAGTATTTT.

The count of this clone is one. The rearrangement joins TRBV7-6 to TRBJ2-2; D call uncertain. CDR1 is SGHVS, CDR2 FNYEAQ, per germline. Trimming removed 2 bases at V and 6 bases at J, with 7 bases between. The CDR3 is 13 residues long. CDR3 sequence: CASSLKSAGELFF. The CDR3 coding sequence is TGTGCCAGCAGCTTAAAAAGCGCCGGGGAGCTGTTTTTT.

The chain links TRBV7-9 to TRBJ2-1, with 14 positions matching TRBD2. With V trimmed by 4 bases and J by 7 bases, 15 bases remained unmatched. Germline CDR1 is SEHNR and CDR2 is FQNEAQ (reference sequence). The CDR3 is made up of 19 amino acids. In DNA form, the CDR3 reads TGTGCCAGCAGCTCTAAGAATACCGGGACTAGCGGGAGTCGTAATGAGCAGTTCTTC. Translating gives CASSSKNTGTSGSRNEQFF.

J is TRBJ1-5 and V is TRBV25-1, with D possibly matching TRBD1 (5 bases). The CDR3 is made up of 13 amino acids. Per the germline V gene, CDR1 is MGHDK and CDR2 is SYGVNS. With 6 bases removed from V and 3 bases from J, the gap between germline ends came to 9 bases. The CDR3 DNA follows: TGTGCCAGCAGCACAGGTAACAATCAGCCCCAGCATTTT. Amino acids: CASSTGNNQPQHF.

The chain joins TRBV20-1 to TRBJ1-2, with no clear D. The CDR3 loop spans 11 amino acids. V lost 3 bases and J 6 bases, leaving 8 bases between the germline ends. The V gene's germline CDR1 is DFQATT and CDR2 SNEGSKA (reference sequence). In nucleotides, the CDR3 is TGCAGTGCTAGGAGAGTGAATGGCTACACCTTC. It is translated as CSARRVNGYTF.

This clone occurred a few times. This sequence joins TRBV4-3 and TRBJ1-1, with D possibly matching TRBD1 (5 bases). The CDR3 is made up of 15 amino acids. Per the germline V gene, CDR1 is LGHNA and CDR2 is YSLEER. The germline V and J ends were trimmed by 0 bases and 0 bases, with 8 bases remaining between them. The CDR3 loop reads CASSQETTVNTEAFF. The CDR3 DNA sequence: TGCGCCAGCAGCCAAGAGACGACAGTGAACACTGAAGCTTTCTTT.

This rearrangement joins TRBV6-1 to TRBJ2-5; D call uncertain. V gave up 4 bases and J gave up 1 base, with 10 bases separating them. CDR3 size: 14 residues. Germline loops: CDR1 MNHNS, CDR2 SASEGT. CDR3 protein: CASSGEAIQETQYF. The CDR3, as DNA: TGTGCCAGCAGTGGTGAGGCTATCCAAGAGACCCAGTACTTC.

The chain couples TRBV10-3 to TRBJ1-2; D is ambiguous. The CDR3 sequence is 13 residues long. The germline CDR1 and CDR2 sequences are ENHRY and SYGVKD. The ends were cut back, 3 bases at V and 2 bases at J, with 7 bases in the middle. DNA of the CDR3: TGTGCCATCAGTGATCCAGAAAACTATGGCTACACCTTC. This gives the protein CAISDPENYGYTF.

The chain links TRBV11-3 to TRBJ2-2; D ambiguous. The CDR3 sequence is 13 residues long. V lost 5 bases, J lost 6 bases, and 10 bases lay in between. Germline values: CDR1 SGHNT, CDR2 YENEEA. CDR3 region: CASSRPPAGELFF. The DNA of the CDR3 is TGTGCCAGCAGCCGTCCCCCTGCCGGGGAGCTGTTTTTT.

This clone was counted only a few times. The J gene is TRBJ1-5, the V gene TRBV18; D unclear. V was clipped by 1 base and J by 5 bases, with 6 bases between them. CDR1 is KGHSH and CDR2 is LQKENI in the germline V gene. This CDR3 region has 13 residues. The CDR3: CASSPLPDQPQHF. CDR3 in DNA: TGTGCCAGCTCACCACTACCAGATCAGCCCCAGCATTTT. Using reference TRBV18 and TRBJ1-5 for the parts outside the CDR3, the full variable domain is NAGVMQNPRHLVRRRGQEARLRCSPMKGHSHVYWYRQLPEEGLKFMVYLQKENIIDESGMPKERFSAEFPKEGPSILRIQQVVRGDSAAYFCASSPLPDQPQHFGDGTRLSIL.

CDR3 DNA sequence: TGTGCCTGGGTTCGCGGGACGGTCTCCGATACGCAGTATTTT. Protein product: CAWVRGTVSDTQYF. V gene TRBV30 combines with J gene TRBJ2-3; weak D call: TRBD2 (6 bases). The germline V and J ends were trimmed by 5 bases and 6 bases, with 18 bases remaining between them. This CDR3 contains 14 residues. Germline V CDR1 and CDR2: GTSNPN, SVGIG (reference sequence).